Presented here are 25 T cell receptor beta chains from one specimen sequenced in a study of blood T cell repertoires in COVID-19. Measured with immunoSEQ multiplex PCR; TCRdb has only the in-frame clones, and not every one. Here the sample spans 400,000 to 450,000 clones, around 90% being singletons. The sample taken for sequencing was peripheral blood. These receptors were obtained from a young man with COVID-19, enrolled during active disease.

V is TRBV6-1 and J is TRBJ1-3; D remains unclear. Germline V gene sequence: CDR1 MNHNS, CDR2 SASEGT. V lost 7 bases and J 4 bases, leaving 14 bases between the germline ends. This CDR3 comprises 14 residues. The CDR3 spells CASTSREGGNTIYF. The CDR3 DNA follows: TGTGCCAGCACCTCGCGGGAGGGAGGAAACACCATATATTTT.

The J gene is TRBJ1-5, the V gene TRBV7-2, with D uncertain. Deletions cut 3 bases from V and 5 bases from J, with 8 bases between. Germline V gene sequence: CDR1 SGHTA, CDR2 FQGNSA. This CDR3 region has 13 residues. The CDR3 DNA reads as TGTGCCAGCAGCTTGGCAGGTGATCAGCCCCAGCATTTT. Translating it yields CASSLAGDQPQHF.

V is TRBV13 and J is TRBJ2-1; 16 bases agree with TRBD2. The CDR3 runs to 18 residues. With V trimmed by 5 bases and J by 6 bases, 10 bases remained unmatched. CDR1 is PRHDT and CDR2 is FYEKMQ in the germline V gene (reference sequence). CDR3 amino acids: CASSTPGLAGGPRNEQFF. CDR3 nucleotide sequence: TGTGCCAGCAGCACCCCGGGACTAGCGGGAGGGCCTCGCAATGAGCAGTTCTTC.

This chain uses TRBV5-4 with TRBJ2-1, with 8 bases that match TRBD1. Germline CDR1 is SGHNT and CDR2 is YYREEE (reference sequence). V lost 4 bases, J lost 12 bases, and 15 bases stayed unmatched. The CDR3 totals 15 residues. CDR3 coding DNA: TGTGCCAGCAGCCCGGGGGACAGGCCACAACGTAGGCAGTTCTTC. Its translation is CASSPGDRPQRRQFF.

The chain combines TRBV19 with TRBJ2-7; possibly TRBD2 for D (6 bases). V shed 2 bases and J shed 1 base, with 12 bases lying between them. Germline CDR1 is LNHDA and CDR2 is SQIVND (reference sequence). The CDR3 is 15 residues long. The CDR3 spells CASSIFTGDSYEQYF. The CDR3 bases are TGTGCCAGTAGTATATTCACGGGAGATTCCTACGAGCAGTACTTC.

The chain has TRBV5-8 and TRBJ2-1; 10 bases fit TRBD2. Germline trimming cut 1 base from V and 6 bases from J; bases unmatched to any gene: 4. Germline CDR1 and CDR2: SGHTS and YDEGEE. This CDR3 contains 15 residues. CDR3: CASSLTSGTRNEQFF. DNA for the CDR3: TGTGCCAGCAGCTTGACTAGCGGGACTCGCAATGAGCAGTTCTTC.

V and J are TRBV19 and TRBJ2-2; 7 nucleotides line up with TRBD1. The junction had 3 bases not matched to a gene; V was cut back by 9 bases and J by 2 bases. The CDR3 has 13 amino acids. CDR1 and CDR2 (germline): LNHDA, SQIVND (reference sequence). CDR3 sequence (DNA): TGTGCCAGCGGGACAGACAACACCGGGGAGCTGTTTTTT. Amino acid sequence: CASGTDNTGELFF. The complete variable domain, with remaining parts taken from reference TRBV19 and TRBJ2-2, reads DGGITQSPKYLFRKEGQNVTLSCEQNLNHDAMYWYRQDPGQGLRLIYYSQIVNDFQKGDIAEGYSVSREKKESFPLTVTSAQKNPTAFYLCASGTDNTGELFFGEGSRLTVL.

This clone has just one count. The genes are TRBV1 and TRBJ2-5; whether TRBD2, the table's D call, matches the DNA was not checked. TRBV1 is flagged as a pseudogene. This CDR3 is 16 amino acids long. The CDR3 region is CTKAGTSGKGWETQYF. The CDR3 nucleotides are TGCACCAAAGCCGGGACTAGCGGGAAGGGCTGGGAGACCCAGTACTTC.

The chain carries TRBV27 and TRBJ1-1; TRBD1 matches 7 bases. In germline, CDR1 is MNHEY, CDR2 SMNVEV (reference sequence). Losses at the gene ends were 4 bases for V and 11 bases for J; bases not matched to a gene: 10. The CDR3 totals 13 residues. CDR3 protein: CASSSRDSSPAFF. The CDR3 bases are TGTGCCAGCAGTTCCCGGGACAGTTCGCCTGCTTTCTTT.

This sequence joins TRBV3-1 (or the pseudogene TRBV3-2) and TRBJ2-6; no reliable D call. CDR1 LGHDT and CDR2 YNNKEL come from the germline V gene (reference sequence). Trimming took off 4 bases at V and 13 bases at J, with 5 bases between the two ends. The CDR3 sequence is 10 residues long. The DNA for the CDR3 is TGTGCCAGCAGCCCTACGGTCCTGACTTTC. Translated, it gives CASSPTVLTF.

The chain couples TRBV7-2 to TRBJ1-1, with TRBD1 as a possible D gene (6 bases). The germline CDR1 and CDR2 sequences are SGHTA and FQGNSA. V lost 7 bases and J 13 bases, leaving 28 bases between the germline ends. This CDR3 is 15 amino acids long. In nucleotides, the CDR3 is TGTGCCAGCAACCCGAAGGAGGGCAGGGGCGGGAGAAATTTCTTT. It yields the protein CASNPKEGRGGRNFF.

This clone occurred a few times. The chain has TRBV6-5 and TRBJ2-2; no definite D call. The germline V gene encodes CDR1 MNHEY and CDR2 SVGAGI. Trimming took off 2 bases at V and 1 base at J, with 2 bases between the two ends. This CDR3 contains 13 residues. CDR3 region: CASSYLNTGELFF. The CDR3 DNA sequence: TGTGCCAGCAGTTACCTGAACACCGGGGAGCTGTTTTTT.

V gene TRBV7-9 combines with J gene TRBJ2-1; 11 bases are a match to TRBD2. Germline V gene data show CDR1 as SEHNR and CDR2 as FQNEAQ (reference sequence). After removal of 5 bases from V and 6 bases from J, the junction contained 6 bases not matched to a gene. The CDR3 sequence is 15 residues long. CDR3 loop: CASSQTSGEINEQFF. The CDR3 nucleotides read TGTGCCAGCAGCCAGACTAGCGGGGAAATCAATGAGCAGTTCTTC. Based on the CDR3 plus reference TRBV7-9 and TRBJ2-1, the full variable domain is DTGVSQNPRHKITKRGQNVTFRCDPISEHNRLYWYRQTLGQGPEFLTYFQNEAQLEKSRLLSDRFSAERPKGSFSTLEIQRTEQGDSAMYLCASSQTSGEINEQFFGPGTRLTVL.

The rearrangement uses TRBV7-9 and TRBJ2-1; 7 bases line up with TRBD2. Trimming removed 6 bases from V and 8 bases from J; junction bases left unmatched: 13. Germline V gene data show CDR1 as SEHNR and CDR2 as FQNEAQ (reference sequence). This CDR3 region has 15 residues. The CDR3 coding sequence is TGTGCCAGCAGTAGAACGGGACTAATTCAGGATGAGCAGTTCTTC. It specifies CASSRTGLIQDEQFF.

The chain couples TRBV2 to TRBJ1-4; 7 positions match TRBD1. CDR1 SNHLY and CDR2 FYNNEI come from the germline V gene. The CDR3 has 14 amino acids. V shed 6 bases and J 4 bases; nucleotides not matched to a gene: 5. This chain's CDR3 is CASSEGQINEKLFF. CDR3 coding DNA: TGTGCCAGCAGCGAGGGACAGATTAATGAAAAACTGTTTTTT.

The gene calls are TRBV9 and TRBJ2-1; TRBD2 agrees at 11 bases. Germline loops: CDR1 SGDLS, CDR2 YYNGEE. The CDR3 runs 17 residues. V was pared by 4 bases and J by 3 bases, with 9 bases of the junction left unmatched. CDR3 in DNA: TGTGCCAGCAGCAAAATGTTAGCGGGAGGGTTCTACAATGAGCAGTTCTTC. Translating it yields CASSKMLAGGFYNEQFF.

The V gene is TRBV15, the J gene TRBJ2-7; 9 nucleotides line up with TRBD2. Germline CDR1 is LNHNV and CDR2 is YYDKDF (reference sequence). The ends lost 3 bases at V and 3 bases at J; junction bases unmatched: 9. The CDR3 is 16 amino acids. This CDR3 is CATSSNRPSGDYEQYF. CDR3 bases: TGTGCCACCAGCAGTAATCGGCCTAGCGGGGACTACGAGCAGTACTTC.

This chain joins TRBV5-1 and TRBJ2-1; 10 bases match TRBD1. The CDR3 has 14 residues. V was clipped by 4 bases and J by 14 bases; unmatched bases: 12. Germline loops: CDR1 SGHRS, CDR2 YFSETQ. CDR3 region: CASSPSITGTGEFF. The CDR3 region has the DNA TGCGCCAGCAGCCCCTCGATCACCGGGACAGGGGAGTTCTTC. The full variable domain, in which reference TRBV5-1 and TRBJ2-1 provide the parts outside the CDR3, is KAGVTQTPRYLIKTRGQQVTLSCSPISGHRSVSWYQQTPGQGLQFLFEYFSETQRNKGNFPGRFSGRQFSNSRSEMNVSTLELGDSALYLCASSPSITGTGEFFGPGTRLTVL.

The rearrangement links TRBV7-2 to TRBJ1-1; D might be TRBD1 (5 bases). The CDR3 sequence is 14 residues long. Trimming took off 3 bases at V and 1 base at J, with 9 bases between the two ends. Germline loops: CDR1 SGHTA, CDR2 FQGNSA. Here the CDR3 reads CASSFNRRNTEAFF. The CDR3 DNA is TGTGCCAGCAGCTTTAACAGGAGGAACACTGAAGCTTTCTTT.

This clone is a singleton in its sample. The chain recombines TRBV3-1 (or the pseudogene TRBV3-2) with TRBJ2-7, with D possibly being TRBD1 (6 bases). The CDR3 consists of 15 residues. From germline, CDR1 is LGHDT and CDR2 YNNKEL (reference sequence). Deletions cut 5 bases from V and 2 bases from J, with 16 bases between. Written as DNA, the CDR3 is TGTGCCAGCAGCTTCATGACAGGAGCCACCTACGAGCAGTACTTC. Encoded protein: CASSFMTGATYEQYF.

This chain uses TRBV24-1 with TRBJ2-7; 9 bases align to TRBD1. The V gene end was trimmed by 5 bases and the J gene end by 6 bases; junction bases not matched to a gene: 4. The CDR3 loop spans 13 amino acids. Per germline, CDR1 KGHDR and CDR2 SFDVKD. The CDR3 sequence is CATSGDRGAEQYF. The CDR3 DNA reads as TGTGCCACCAGTGGAGACAGGGGGGCCGAGCAGTACTTC.

The gene calls are TRBV5-1 and TRBJ2-2, with 8 nucleotides matching TRBD1. Looked up from germline, CDR1 is SGHRS and CDR2 is YFSETQ. With V trimmed by 0 bases and J by 5 bases, 3 bases remained unmatched. The CDR3 loop spans 15 amino acids. In nucleotides, the CDR3 is TGCGCCAGCAGCTTGGGTCAGGGGGCAACCGGGGAGCTGTTTTTT. Its translation: CASSLGQGATGELFF.

The rearrangement links TRBV6-5 to TRBJ2-5; no definite D call. V was cut by 7 bases and J by 5 bases, with 20 bases left in between. The CDR3 spans 15 residues. CDR1 MNHEY and CDR2 SVGAGI come from the germline V gene. The CDR3 bases are TGTGCCAGCAAGCCCCAGAGCCTAATCGGGGAGACCCAGTACTTC. This gives the protein CASKPQSLIGETQYF.

The V call is TRBV5-1, the J call TRBJ2-1, with a tentative D call TRBD2 (5 bases). CDR1 and CDR2 (germline): SGHRS, YFSETQ. V was trimmed by 4 bases and J by 0 bases, leaving 11 bases between them. The CDR3 is made up of 15 amino acids. CDR3 DNA sequence: TGCGCCAGCAGCCCCGCCAGCGGCTCCTACAATGAGCAGTTCTTC. Protein product: CASSPASGSYNEQFF.

V gene TRBV13 combines with J gene TRBJ2-1, with 7 bases that match TRBD1. From germline, CDR1 is PRHDT and CDR2 FYEKMQ (reference sequence). The J segment lost 2 bases and the V segment lost 5 bases, leaving 3 bases of the junction unmatched. The CDR3 has 14 amino acids. CDR3 bases: TGTGCCAGCAGCAAACAGGGGCCCTACAATGAGCAGTTCTTC. Translated, it gives CASSKQGPYNEQFF.